This T cell receptor beta chain originates from a study of T cell clones after liver transplantation. Study findings and constraints: A larger donor-reactive than third-party decline suggested partial antigen-specific deletion.

Germline lookup yields CDR1 SGHTA and CDR2 FQGNSA. The CDR3 consists of 14 residues. Trimming took 4 bases from V and 1 from J, leaving 7 bases between them. Points on this clone: The antigen is unknown.

TCRdb's copy holds only in-frame clones and misses some; the assay was immunoSEQ multiplex PCR. In the table there are around 120,000 clones, 90% of which are singletons. This TCR derives from a human patient who received a liver transplant. Some T cells may be the graft donor's. The chain uses TRBV7-2 and TRBJ2-2, with D possibly TRBD1 on 5 matching bases. This specimen was CD4+ T cells from blood, taken 12 months after liver transplant. CDR3 residues: CASSSGQNTGELFF. CDR3 nucleotide sequence: TGTGCCAGCAGCTCCGGACAGAACACCGGGGAGCTGTTTTTT. The whole variable domain, filled in from reference TRBV7-2 and TRBJ2-2, reads GAGVSQSPSNKVTEKGKDVELRCDPISGHTALYWYRQSLGQGLEFLIYFQGNSAPDKSGLPSDRFSAERTGGSVSTLTIQRTQQEDSAVYLCASSSGQNTGELFFGEGSRLTVL.